This record concerns one T cell receptor beta chain sequence. This clonotype was picked up a small number of times. No antigen is known for it. No base-level quality is on record; no much larger clone is a single base apart. This sample was included in a study of T cell repertoires in cytomegalovirus infection (dated by TCRdb to between 2018 and 2020). In terms of the full investigation: The peptide stimulations were aimed at well-studied HLA-B-restricted epitopes as well as recently identified HLA-C-restricted CMV epitopes, whose presentation resists viral immunomodulation. The HLA type of each donor mattered for the analysis, because public TCR beta signatures pointed to carriage of CMV infection along with the matching HLA type. The investigation overall reported the following: In the ex vivo response, HLA-C-restricted CMV-specific TCR beta clonotypes were dominant, and in two of eight donors the single most frequent clonotype came from this HLA-C-restricted group. In both this cohort and an independent approximately 370-donor cohort, the cumulative frequency of public TCR beta family members distinguished carriers of CMV infection plus the relevant HLA type.

For sequencing, an Illumina HiSeq 1500 was employed. The raw public data were reprocessed by TCRdb itself: fastp quality trimming at Q25, MiXCR clonotype calling, in-frame beta chains only. Duplicate CDR3 protein sequences are folded into a single record with the most common DNA and genes. The sample includes roughly 920,000 distinct CDR3 sequences, with less than 40% observed a single time. The ten largest clones represent around 15% of the sample. The treatment or condition label, read with the paper, signifies: in vitro stimulation with specific CMV peptide epitopes to enrich CMV-specific T cells. V lost 3 bases and J lost 4 bases; the stretch between them is 14 bases long. The CDR3 covers 15 residues, taking in both the cysteine and the phenylalanine. Only the CDR3 part of the read is kept: 45 bases, read in frame from the first base. The germline V gene yields LGHNA for CDR1 and YSLEER for CDR2.

This specimen consisted of cultured CD8+ T cells from PBMCs, obtained from culture after CMV antigen stimulation. The chain employs TRBV4-3 and TRBJ2-3; a confident D gene designation cannot be given. The TCR was taken from a human donor in good health (CMV status not recorded). Some clones in this sample may be carry-over from other donors' samples. The bases read TGCGCCAGCAGCCATAATGAGCGCGACCCAGATACGCAGTATTTT. Its protein reads: CASSHNERDPDTQYF.